The sequence of this TCR beta chain was determined in a study of OX40 agonist ivuxolimab in advanced cancers. Germline V CDR1 and CDR2: MGHRA, YSYEKL. There are 15 residues in the CDR3. V dropped 0 bases and J dropped 2 bases, with 11 bases sitting between them. Here immunoSEQ multiplex PCR was the method, and the copy in TCRdb shows in-frame clones only, minus some. The data hold around 40,000 clones, with around nine tenths observed a single time. The rearrangement joins TRBV4-1 to TRBJ2-7; D unresolved. Sequencing used CD4+ or CD8+ T cells sorted from blood, obtained in a trial of the OX40 agonist ivuxolimab. The TCR was taken from an adult with an advanced solid tumor such as melanoma, head and neck, liver or kidney cancer. The CDR3 sequence is CASSQDGLNPYEQYF. The CDR3 DNA is TGCGCCAGCAGCCAAGATGGCCTGAATCCCTACGAGCAGTACTTC.